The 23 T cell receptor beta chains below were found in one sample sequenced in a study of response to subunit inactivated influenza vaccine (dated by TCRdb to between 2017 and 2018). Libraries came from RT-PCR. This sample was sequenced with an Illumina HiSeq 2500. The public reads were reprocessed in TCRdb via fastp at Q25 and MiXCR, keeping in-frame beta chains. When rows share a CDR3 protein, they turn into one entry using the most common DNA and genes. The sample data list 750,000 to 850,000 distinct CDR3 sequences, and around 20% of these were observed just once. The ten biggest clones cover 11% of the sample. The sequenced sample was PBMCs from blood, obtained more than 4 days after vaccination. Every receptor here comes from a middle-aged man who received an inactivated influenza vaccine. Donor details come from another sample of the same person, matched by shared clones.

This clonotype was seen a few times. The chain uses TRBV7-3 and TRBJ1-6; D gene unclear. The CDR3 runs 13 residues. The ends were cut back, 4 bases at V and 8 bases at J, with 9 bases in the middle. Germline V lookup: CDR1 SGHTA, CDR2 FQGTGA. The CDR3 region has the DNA TGTGCCAGCAGCTCCTATAGGGATTCACCCCTCCACTTT. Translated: CASSSYRDSPLHF.

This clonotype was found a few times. The CDR3 is CSATHHKLAEFSTDTQYF. CDR3 bases: TGCAGTGCCACACACCACAAACTAGCGGAGTTTAGCACAGATACGCAGTATTTT. This chain links TRBV20-1 with TRBJ2-3, with 8 bases matching TRBD2. CDR1 is DFQATT, CDR2 SNEGSKA, per germline (reference sequence). The CDR3 is 18 residues long. Losses at the gene ends were 6 bases for V and 0 bases for J; bases not matched to a gene: 17.

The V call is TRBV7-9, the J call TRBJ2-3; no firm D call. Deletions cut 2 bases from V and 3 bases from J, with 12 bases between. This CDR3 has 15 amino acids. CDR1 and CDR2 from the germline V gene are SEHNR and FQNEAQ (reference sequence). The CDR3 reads CASSLNPSVTDTQYF. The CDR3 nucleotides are TGTGCCAGCAGCTTAAACCCCAGCGTAACAGATACGCAGTATTTT.

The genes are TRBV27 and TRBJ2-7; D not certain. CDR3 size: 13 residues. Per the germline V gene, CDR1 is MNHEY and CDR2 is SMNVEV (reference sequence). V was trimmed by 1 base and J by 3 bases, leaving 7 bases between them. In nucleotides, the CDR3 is TGTGCCAGCAGTTTATTCAAAAGCTACGAGCAGTACTTC. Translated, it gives CASSLFKSYEQYF.

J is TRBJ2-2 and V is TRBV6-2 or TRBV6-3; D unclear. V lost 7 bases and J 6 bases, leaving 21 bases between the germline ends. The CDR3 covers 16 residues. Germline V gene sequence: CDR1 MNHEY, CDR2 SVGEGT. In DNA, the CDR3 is TGTGCCAGCACGAAGGCCGGGTCGTCGGCGGCCGGGGAGCTGTTTTTT. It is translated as CASTKAGSSAAGELFF.

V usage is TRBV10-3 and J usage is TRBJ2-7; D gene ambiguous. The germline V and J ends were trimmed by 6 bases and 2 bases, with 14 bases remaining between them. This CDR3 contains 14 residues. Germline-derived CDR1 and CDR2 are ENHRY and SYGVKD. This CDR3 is CAIRRSAQTYEQYF. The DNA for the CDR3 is TGTGCCATCAGGAGGTCGGCTCAAACCTACGAGCAGTACTTC.

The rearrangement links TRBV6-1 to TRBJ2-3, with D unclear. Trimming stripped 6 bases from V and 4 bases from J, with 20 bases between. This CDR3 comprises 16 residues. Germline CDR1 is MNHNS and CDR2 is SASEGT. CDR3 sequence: CASSFLIFLRPDTQYF. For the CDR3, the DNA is TGTGCCAGCAGCTTCCTTATATTCCTCCGACCAGATACGCAGTATTTT.

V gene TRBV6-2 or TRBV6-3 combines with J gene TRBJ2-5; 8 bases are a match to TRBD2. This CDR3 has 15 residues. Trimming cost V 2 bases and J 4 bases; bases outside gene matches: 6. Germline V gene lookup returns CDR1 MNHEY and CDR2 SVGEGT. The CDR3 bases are TGTGCCAGCAGTTACCAACTAGCGGCGGCAGAGACCCAGTACTTC. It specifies CASSYQLAAAETQYF.

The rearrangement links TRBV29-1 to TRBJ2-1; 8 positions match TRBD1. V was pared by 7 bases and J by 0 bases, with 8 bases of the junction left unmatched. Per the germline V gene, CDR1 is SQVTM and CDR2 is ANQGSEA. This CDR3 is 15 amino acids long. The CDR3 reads CSALTGESSYNEQFF. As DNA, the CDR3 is TGCAGCGCGCTGACAGGGGAGAGCTCCTACAATGAGCAGTTCTTC.

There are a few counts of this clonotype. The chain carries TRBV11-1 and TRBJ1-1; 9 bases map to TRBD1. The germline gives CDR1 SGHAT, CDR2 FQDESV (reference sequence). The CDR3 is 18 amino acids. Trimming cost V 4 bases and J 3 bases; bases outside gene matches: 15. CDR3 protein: CASSSTLQGAGVDTEAFF. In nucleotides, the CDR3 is TGTGCCAGCAGCTCAACTTTACAGGGGGCGGGAGTTGACACTGAAGCTTTCTTT.

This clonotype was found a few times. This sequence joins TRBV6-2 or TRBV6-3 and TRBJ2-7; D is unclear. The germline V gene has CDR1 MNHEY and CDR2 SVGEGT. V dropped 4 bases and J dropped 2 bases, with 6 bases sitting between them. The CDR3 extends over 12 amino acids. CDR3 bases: TGTGCCAGCAGTTGGCAGGCCTACGAGCAGTACTTC. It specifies CASSWQAYEQYF.

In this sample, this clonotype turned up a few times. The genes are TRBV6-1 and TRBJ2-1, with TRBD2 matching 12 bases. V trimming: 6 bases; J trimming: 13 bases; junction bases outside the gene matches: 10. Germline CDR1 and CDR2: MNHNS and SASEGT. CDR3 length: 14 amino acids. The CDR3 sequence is CASSHELAGGLQFF. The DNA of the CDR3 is TGTGCCAGCAGCCATGAACTAGCGGGAGGCCTACAGTTCTTC.

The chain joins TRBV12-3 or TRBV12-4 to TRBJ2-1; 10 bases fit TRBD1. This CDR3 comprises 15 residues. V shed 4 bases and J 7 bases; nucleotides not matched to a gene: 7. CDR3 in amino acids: CASSSGTGAWNEQFF. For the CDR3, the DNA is TGTGCCAGCAGTTCCGGGACAGGGGCCTGGAATGAGCAGTTCTTC.

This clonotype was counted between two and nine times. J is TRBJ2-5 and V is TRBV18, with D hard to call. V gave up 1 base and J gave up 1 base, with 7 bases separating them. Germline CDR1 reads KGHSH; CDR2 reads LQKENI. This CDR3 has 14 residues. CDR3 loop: CASSPQSVQETQYF. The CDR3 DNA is TGTGCCAGCTCACCACAGAGCGTCCAAGAGACCCAGTACTTC.

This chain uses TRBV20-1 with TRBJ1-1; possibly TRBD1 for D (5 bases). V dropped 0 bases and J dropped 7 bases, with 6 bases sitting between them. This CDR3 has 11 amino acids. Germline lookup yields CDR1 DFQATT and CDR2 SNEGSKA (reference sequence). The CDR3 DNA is TGCAGTGCTAGAGAAACAGGTGAAGCTTTCTTT. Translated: CSARETGEAFF.

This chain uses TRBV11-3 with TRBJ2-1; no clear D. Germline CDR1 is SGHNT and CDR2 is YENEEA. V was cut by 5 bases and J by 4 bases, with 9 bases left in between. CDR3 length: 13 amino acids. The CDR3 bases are TGTGCCAGCAGCGCGAACTATTACAATGAGCAGTTCTTC. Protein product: CASSANYYNEQFF.

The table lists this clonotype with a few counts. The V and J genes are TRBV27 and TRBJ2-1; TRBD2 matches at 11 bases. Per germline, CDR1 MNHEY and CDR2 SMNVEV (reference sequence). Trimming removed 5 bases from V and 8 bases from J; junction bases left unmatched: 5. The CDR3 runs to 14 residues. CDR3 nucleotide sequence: TGTGCCAGCAGTCCCACTAGCGGGGGCTATGAGCAGTTCTTC. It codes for CASSPTSGGYEQFF.

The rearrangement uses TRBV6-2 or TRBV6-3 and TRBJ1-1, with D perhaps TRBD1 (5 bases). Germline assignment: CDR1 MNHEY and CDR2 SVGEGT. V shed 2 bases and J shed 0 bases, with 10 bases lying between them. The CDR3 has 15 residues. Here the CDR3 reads CASSYPPGLNTEAFF. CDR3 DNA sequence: TGTGCCAGCAGTTACCCCCCAGGGTTGAACACTGAAGCTTTCTTT.

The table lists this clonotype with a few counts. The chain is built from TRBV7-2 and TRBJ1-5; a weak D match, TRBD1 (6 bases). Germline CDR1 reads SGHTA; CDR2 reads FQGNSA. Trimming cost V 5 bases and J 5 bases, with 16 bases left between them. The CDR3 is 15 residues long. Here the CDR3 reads CASSRGGAQHQPQHF. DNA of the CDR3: TGTGCCAGCAGCCGGGGGGGGGCTCAGCATCAGCCCCAGCATTTT.

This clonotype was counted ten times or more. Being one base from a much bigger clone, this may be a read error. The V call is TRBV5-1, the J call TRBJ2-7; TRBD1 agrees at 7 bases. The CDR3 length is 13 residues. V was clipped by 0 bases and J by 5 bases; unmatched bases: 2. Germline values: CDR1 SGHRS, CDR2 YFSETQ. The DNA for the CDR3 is TGCGCCAGCAGCTTGGGACAGGGCCACGAGCAGTACTTC. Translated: CASSLGQGHEQYF.

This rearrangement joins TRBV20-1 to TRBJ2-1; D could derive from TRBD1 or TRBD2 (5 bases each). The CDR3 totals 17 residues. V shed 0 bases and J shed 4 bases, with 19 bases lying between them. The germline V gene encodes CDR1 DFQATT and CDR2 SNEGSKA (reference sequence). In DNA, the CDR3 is TGCAGTGCTAGAGACCAAAACGCCTGGGACCGATACAATGAGCAGTTCTTC. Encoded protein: CSARDQNAWDRYNEQFF.

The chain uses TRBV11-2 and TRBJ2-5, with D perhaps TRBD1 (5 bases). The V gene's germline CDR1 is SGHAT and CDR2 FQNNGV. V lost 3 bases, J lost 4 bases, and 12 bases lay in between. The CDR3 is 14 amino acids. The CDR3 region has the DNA TGTGCCAGCAGCTTCCCCAGGGAAGGAGAGACCCAGTACTTC. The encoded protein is CASSFPREGETQYF.

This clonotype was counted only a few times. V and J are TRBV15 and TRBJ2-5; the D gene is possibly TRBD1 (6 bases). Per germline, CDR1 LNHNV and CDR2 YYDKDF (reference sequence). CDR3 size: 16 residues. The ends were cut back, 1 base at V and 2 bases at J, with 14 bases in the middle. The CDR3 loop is CATSRGGRGSQETQYF. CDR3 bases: TGTGCCACCAGCAGAGGGGGGCGAGGGAGTCAAGAGACCCAGTACTTC.